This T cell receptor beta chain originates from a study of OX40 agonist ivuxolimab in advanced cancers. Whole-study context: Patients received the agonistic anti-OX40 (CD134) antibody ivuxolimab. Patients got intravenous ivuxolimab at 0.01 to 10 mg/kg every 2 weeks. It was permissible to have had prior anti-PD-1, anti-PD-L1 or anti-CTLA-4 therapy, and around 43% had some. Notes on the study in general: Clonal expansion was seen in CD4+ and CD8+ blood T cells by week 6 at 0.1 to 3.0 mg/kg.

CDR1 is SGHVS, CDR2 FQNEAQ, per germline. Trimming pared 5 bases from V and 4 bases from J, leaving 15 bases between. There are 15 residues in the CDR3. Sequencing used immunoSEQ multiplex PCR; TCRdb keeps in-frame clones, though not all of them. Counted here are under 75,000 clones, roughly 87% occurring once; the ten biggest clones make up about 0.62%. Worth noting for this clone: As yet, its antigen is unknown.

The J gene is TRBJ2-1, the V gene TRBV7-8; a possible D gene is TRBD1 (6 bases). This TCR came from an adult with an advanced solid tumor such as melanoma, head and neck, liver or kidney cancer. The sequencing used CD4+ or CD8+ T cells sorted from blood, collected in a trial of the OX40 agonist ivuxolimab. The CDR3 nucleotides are TGTGCCAGCAGCCCCACCCCCAGGGGATACAATGAGCAGTTCTTC. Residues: CASSPTPRGYNEQFF. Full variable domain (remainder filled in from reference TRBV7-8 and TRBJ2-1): GAGVSQSPRYKVAKRGQDVALRCDPISGHVSLFWYQQALGQGPEFLTYFQNEAQLDKSGLPSDRFFAERPEGSVSTLKIQRTQQEDSAVYLCASSPTPRGYNEQFFGPGTRLTVL.